Presented here are 9 T cell receptor beta chains from one specimen sequenced in a study of blood T cells in healthy people across ages (dated by TCRdb to the mid-2010s). The library was made by 5' RACE. Sequencing used an Illumina HiSeq 2500. The second PCR ran for about 6 to 11 cycles and used a J-beta primer mix along with a sample-barcoded 5' primer. TCRdb itself trimmed the public reads at Q25 with fastp, ran MiXCR and retained productive beta chains. Rows are combined by CDR3 protein, so each entry shows the most common genes and DNA. A total of hundreds of thousands of distinct CDR3 sequences appear in this sample, 25% of them only once. Under 9.5% of the sample comes from the top ten. This sample was shared with a second study, whose subject was T cells of mothers and their children.

Specimen: blood. The source is a boy aged 10-17 years in good health.

The V and J genes are TRBV7-9 and TRBJ2-7, with a tentative D call TRBD2 (5 bases). The CDR3 sequence is 14 residues long. The V gene lost 1 base and the J gene lost 4 bases, with 11 bases spanning the gap. CDR1 is SEHNR and CDR2 is FQNEAQ in the germline V gene (reference sequence). The CDR3 loop is CASSLGGSDYEQYF. As DNA, the CDR3 is TGTGCCAGCAGCTTAGGTGGGAGTGATTACGAGCAGTACTTC.

This chain connects TRBV6-2 or TRBV6-3 to TRBJ2-1; weak D call: TRBD2 (5 bases). The CDR3 sequence is 16 residues long. V dropped 5 bases and J dropped 4 bases, with 18 bases sitting between them. Germline CDR1 is MNHEY and CDR2 is SVGEGT. As DNA, the CDR3 is TGTGCCAGCAGTGGGTCGCGGGTAACTCCGTACAATGAGCAGTTCTTC. Protein product: CASSGSRVTPYNEQFF.

CDR3 loop: CASSLLNLARGINEQFF. The DNA of the CDR3 is TGCGCCAGCAGCTTACTCAATCTAGCGAGGGGGATCAATGAGCAGTTCTTC. The chain employs TRBV5-1 and TRBJ2-5; D possibly uses TRBD1 or TRBD2 (6 bases each). The DNA matches TRBJ2-1 better at its end, which makes the J call doubtful. Germline V gene lookup returns CDR1 SGHRS and CDR2 YFSETQ. The CDR3 extends over 17 amino acids.

A few counts support this clonotype. The chain has TRBV20-1 and TRBJ2-7; the D gene is possibly TRBD2 (7 bases). V was pared by 1 base and J by 5 bases, with 18 bases between. CDR3 size: 15 residues. Germline assignment: CDR1 DFQATT and CDR2 SNEGSKA (reference sequence). The CDR3 sequence is CSARGLAGAGNEQYF. For the CDR3, the DNA is TGCAGTGCTAGAGGACTTGCGGGGGCCGGGAACGAGCAGTACTTC.

On this clonotype itself: Germline is not matched at one junction end, which may reflect a read error. The chain recombines TRBV14 with TRBJ1-2; TRBD1 is a possible D gene (5 bases). The CDR3 is 15 amino acids. Germline V gives CDR1 SGHDN, CDR2 FVKESK. As DNA, the CDR3 is TGTGTCAGCAGCCAAGATCGGGGGACCGCCTATGGCTACACCTTC. As protein: CVSSQDRGTAYGYTF.

In this sample, this clonotype turned up a few times. The CDR3 bases are TGTGCCAGCAGCCCGGGACAGGGGGCGAGAACTGAAGCTTTCTTT. Encoded protein: CASSPGQGARTEAFF. J is TRBJ1-1 and V is TRBV7-9, with 12 bases identical to TRBD1. This CDR3 is built from 15 residues. Per the germline V gene, CDR1 is SEHNR and CDR2 is FQNEAQ (reference sequence). V was pared by 5 bases and J by 5 bases, with 6 bases of the junction left unmatched.

This chain connects TRBV12-3 or TRBV12-4 to TRBJ1-2; D ambiguous. V was trimmed by 5 bases and J by 2 bases, leaving 21 bases between them. There are 17 residues in the CDR3. CDR3 protein: CASSPTLDFGGNYGYTF. DNA for the CDR3: TGTGCCAGCAGTCCAACCCTGGACTTCGGAGGGAACTATGGCTACACCTTC.

This chain connects TRBV4-3 to TRBJ1-2, with a possible D match to TRBD1 (5 bases). The CDR3 sequence is 16 residues long. Trimming left V 0 bases short and J 5 bases short, with 16 bases between. Germline CDR1 LGHNA, CDR2 YSLEER. This CDR3 is CASSQERRGWGYGYTF. The CDR3 nucleotides are TGCGCCAGCAGCCAAGAGAGACGGGGGTGGGGATATGGCTACACCTTC.

The CDR3 region is CASSYSMTGVTGELFF. Written as DNA, the CDR3 is TGTGCCAGCAGTTACTCGATGACAGGGGTCACCGGGGAGCTGTTTTTT. The V and J genes are TRBV6-5 and TRBJ2-2; TRBD1 matches 8 bases. V lost 0 bases and J lost 4; bases outside the gene matches: 4. Germline assignment: CDR1 MNHEY and CDR2 SVGAGI. The CDR3 runs to 16 residues.